The 27 T cell receptor beta chains in this list originate from one sample, sequenced in a study of blood T cell repertoires in COVID-19. Sequencing used immunoSEQ multiplex PCR; TCRdb keeps in-frame clones, though not all of them. There are about 100,000 clones in the sample; about 91% occur only once, and approximately 6.8% lies in the top ten. What was sequenced was peripheral blood. These receptors were collected from a man aged 50 to 60 with active or convalescent COVID-19.

This rearrangement joins TRBV21-1 to TRBJ2-1; TRBD2 was called by the table and not checked on the DNA. TRBV21-1 is a known pseudogene. This CDR3 has 18 residues. Written as DNA, the CDR3 is TGTGCCAGCAGCAAAGCGGGGACTAGCTGTGGGGATCACAATGAGCAGTTCTTC. Its translation is CASSKAGTSCGDHNEQFF.

J is TRBJ1-2 and V is TRBV6-5; possibly TRBD1 for D (5 bases). This CDR3 region has 13 residues. V was clipped by 5 bases and J by 8 bases, with 15 bases between them. CDR1 is MNHEY and CDR2 is SVGAGI in the germline V gene. The CDR3 nucleotides read TGTGCCAGCAGTCAGGGCCCACTATCGGGCTACACCTTC. This encodes CASSQGPLSGYTF.

V usage is TRBV7-6 and J usage is TRBJ2-6; D gene unclear. Germline CDR1 is SGHVS and CDR2 is FNYEAQ. Trimming cost V 5 bases and J 0 bases, with 11 bases left between them. The CDR3 has 16 amino acids. The CDR3 here is CASSPLVGSGANVLTF. CDR3 DNA sequence: TGTGCCAGCAGCCCGCTCGTCGGCTCTGGGGCCAACGTCCTGACTTTC.

The rearrangement joins TRBV2 to TRBJ2-5; 8 bases are shared with TRBD1. Looked up from germline, CDR1 is SNHLY and CDR2 is FYNNEI. Losses at the gene ends were 7 bases for V and 4 bases for J; bases not matched to a gene: 11. CDR3 length: 15 residues. This CDR3 reads CASTTDRVVSETQYF. In nucleotides, the CDR3 is TGTGCCAGCACTACGGACAGGGTTGTGTCAGAGACCCAGTACTTC.

CDR3 in amino acids: CASSSGHTSYEQYF. In DNA form, the CDR3 reads TGCGCCAGCAGCTCGGGACATACATCCTACGAGCAGTACTTC. This chain connects TRBV5-1 to TRBJ2-7, with D possibly matching TRBD1 (6 bases). The CDR3 runs 14 residues. Trimming removed 3 bases from V and 1 base from J, with 11 bases in between. Germline V gene data show CDR1 as SGHRS and CDR2 as YFSETQ. The full variable domain, completed using reference TRBV5-1 and TRBJ2-7, is KAGVTQTPRYLIKTRGQQVTLSCSPISGHRSVSWYQQTPGQGLQFLFEYFSETQRNKGNFPGRFSGRQFSNSRSEMNVSTLELGDSALYLCASSSGHTSYEQYFGPGTRLTVT.

The chain is built from TRBV7-2 and TRBJ2-7, with 11 bases identical to TRBD2. Germline V gene lookup returns CDR1 SGHTA and CDR2 FQGNSA. The V segment lost 5 bases and the J segment 1 base; nucleotides outside the gene matches: 4. CDR3 length equals 15 residues. The CDR3 coding sequence is TGTGCCAGCAGCATTAGCGGGAGGGGGTCCTACGAGCAGTACTTC. Translated, it gives CASSISGRGSYEQYF.

This sequence joins TRBV19 and TRBJ1-5; TRBD1 might be the D (5 bases). V was trimmed by 5 bases and J by 7 bases, leaving 12 bases between them. The germline V gene has CDR1 LNHDA and CDR2 SQIVND (reference sequence). There are 13 residues in the CDR3. The CDR3 DNA sequence: TGTGCCAGTAGTCGGCAGGGAAGGCAGCCCCAGCATTTT. This sequence encodes CASSRQGRQPQHF.

The rearrangement joins TRBV19 to TRBJ2-1; TRBD1 agrees at 10 bases. CDR3 length: 14 residues. V trimming: 5 bases; J trimming: 6 bases; junction bases outside the gene matches: 4. The germline gives CDR1 LNHDA, CDR2 SQIVND (reference sequence). The CDR3 region is CASSPRTGGNEQFF. The CDR3, as DNA: TGTGCCAGTAGTCCAAGGACAGGGGGCAATGAGCAGTTCTTC.

V is TRBV6-4 and J is TRBJ1-2, with 7 positions matching TRBD1. This CDR3 has 16 amino acids. Germline V gives CDR1 MRHNA, CDR2 SNTAGT. V lost 6 bases and J lost 8; bases outside the gene matches: 18. Here the CDR3 reads CASSARTGPRSGGYTF. In DNA form, the CDR3 reads TGTGCCAGCAGCGCCCGGACAGGTCCCCGGTCTGGGGGCTACACCTTC.

The chain is built from TRBV7-2 and TRBJ1-2; 8 nucleotides match TRBD1. From germline, CDR1 is SGHTA and CDR2 FQGNSA. The CDR3 loop spans 15 amino acids. The trim removed 5 bases at V and 2 bases at J, leaving 7 bases unmatched. For the CDR3, the DNA is TGTGCCAGCAGCGCCTACAGGGGGGCAAACTATGGCTACACCTTC. As protein: CASSAYRGANYGYTF.

CDR3 bases: TGTGCCAGTACAAGGACTAGCGGGAGCATTAGCACAGATACGCAGTATTTT. This encodes CASTRTSGSISTDTQYF. The chain couples TRBV19 to TRBJ2-3, with TRBD2 identical over 13 bases. The CDR3 totals 17 residues. V dropped 7 bases and J dropped 0; count of bases not matched to a gene: 7. Germline-derived CDR1 and CDR2 are LNHDA and SQIVND (reference sequence).

The rearrangement links TRBV5-6 to TRBJ2-7, with a tentative D call TRBD2 (6 bases). The CDR3 consists of 16 residues. Trimming removed 0 bases at V and 4 bases at J, with 17 bases between. Germline CDR1 is SGHDT and CDR2 is YYEEEE. DNA of the CDR3: TGTGCCAGCAGCTTGGATGGGCGCGAGGGAGGTTACGAGCAGTACTTC. Translating gives CASSLDGREGGYEQYF.

This clone appeared a few times. The chain combines TRBV6-5 with TRBJ2-5, with D hard to call. The CDR3 has 11 amino acids. The V gene lost 6 bases and the J gene lost 5 bases, with 7 bases spanning the gap. Germline CDR1 is MNHEY and CDR2 is SVGAGI. CDR3 DNA sequence: TGTGCCAGCAGAGACGGGGAGACCCAGTACTTC. It translates to CASRDGETQYF.

V gene TRBV28 combines with J gene TRBJ1-1; 8 bases line up with TRBD1. CDR3 size: 14 residues. Germline values: CDR1 MDHEN, CDR2 SYDVKM. J was trimmed by 5 bases and V by 3 bases; bases with no gene match: 5. The CDR3 loop reads CASSFDRGKTEAFF. In nucleotides, the CDR3 is TGTGCCAGCAGTTTTGACAGGGGAAAAACTGAAGCTTTCTTT.

The chain employs TRBV5-1 and TRBJ1-4, with no clear D. The CDR3 totals 15 residues. The germline V gene has CDR1 SGHRS and CDR2 YFSETQ. The V end lost 4 bases, the J end lost 0 bases, and 10 bases lay between the germline ends. CDR3: CASSTSGTTNEKLFF. DNA for the CDR3: TGCGCCAGCAGCACCTCCGGGACAACTAATGAAAAACTGTTTTTT. The whole variable domain, filled in from reference TRBV5-1 and TRBJ1-4, reads KAGVTQTPRYLIKTRGQQVTLSCSPISGHRSVSWYQQTPGQGLQFLFEYFSETQRNKGNFPGRFSGRQFSNSRSEMNVSTLELGDSALYLCASSTSGTTNEKLFFGSGTQLSVL.

This clone was counted between two and nine times. The J gene is TRBJ2-7, the V gene TRBV19, with TRBD2 matching 11 bases. Unmatched junction bases numbered 1, after V lost 3 bases and J lost 3 bases. The CDR3 is made up of 14 amino acids. Germline assignment: CDR1 LNHDA and CDR2 SQIVND (reference sequence). The DNA for the CDR3 is TGTGCCAGTAGTATGACTAGCGGGAACTACGAGCAGTACTTC. Translating gives CASSMTSGNYEQYF.

V gene TRBV20-1 combines with J gene TRBJ2-1; 10 bases agree with TRBD1. The junction had 5 bases not matched to a gene; V was cut back by 3 bases and J by 6 bases. The V gene's germline CDR1 is DFQATT and CDR2 SNEGSKA (reference sequence). This CDR3 has 14 residues. The DNA of the CDR3 is TGCAGTGCTAGTGGGGGACAGGGGATCAATGAGCAGTTCTTC. It is translated as CSASGGQGINEQFF.

V and J are TRBV28 and TRBJ1-1; D perhaps matches TRBD1 (5 bases). Germline V gives CDR1 MDHEN, CDR2 SYDVKM. V lost 5 bases and J lost 3, with 16 bases in between. This CDR3 spans 15 amino acids. The CDR3 here is CASSLKRGGDTEAFF. The CDR3 nucleotides are TGTGCCAGCAGTCTTAAAAGGGGTGGGGACACTGAAGCTTTCTTT. Complete variable domain (other parts from reference TRBV28 and TRBJ1-1): DVKVTQSSRYLVKRTGEKVFLECVQDMDHENMFWYRQDPGLGLRLIYFSYDVKMKEKGDIPEGYSVSREKKERFSLILESASTNQTSMYLCASSLKRGGDTEAFFGQGTRLTVV.

This chain joins TRBV27 and TRBJ1-2; 9 nucleotides match TRBD1. V lost 4 bases and J lost 6; bases outside the gene matches: 6. Germline assignment: CDR1 MNHEY and CDR2 SMNVEV (reference sequence). This CDR3 comprises 14 residues. The CDR3 protein is CASSSPRDRDGYTF. The CDR3 DNA reads as TGTGCCAGCAGTTCGCCCAGGGACAGGGATGGCTACACCTTC.

This chain joins TRBV5-4 and TRBJ2-5, with a possible D match to TRBD1 (6 bases). Germline CDR1 SGHNT, CDR2 YYREEE (reference sequence). This CDR3 has 14 amino acids. V lost 4 bases and J lost 4, with 14 bases in between. The CDR3 DNA reads as TGTGCCAGCAGCCACAGGGACGGACCAGAGACCCAGTACTTC. Protein: CASSHRDGPETQYF.

The chain combines TRBV29-1 with TRBJ1-5; 7 nucleotides match TRBD1. CDR1 is SQVTM and CDR2 is ANQGSEA in the germline V gene. The J segment lost 2 bases and the V segment lost 7 bases, leaving 5 bases of the junction unmatched. The CDR3 sequence is 13 residues long. In DNA form, the CDR3 reads TGCAGCGCTTCGGGGACAGGCAATCAGCCCCAGCATTTT. Translation gives CSASGTGNQPQHF.

This chain uses TRBV24-1 with TRBJ2-3; TRBD2 matches at 10 bases. V gave up 6 bases and J gave up 0 bases; unmatched junction bases: 5. The germline V gene encodes CDR1 KGHDR and CDR2 SFDVKD. The CDR3 spans 16 residues. The CDR3 is CATSTLAGGSTDTQYF. CDR3 DNA: TGTGCCACCAGTACCTTAGCGGGAGGTAGCACAGATACGCAGTATTTT.

This chain links TRBV3-1 (or the pseudogene TRBV3-2) with TRBJ1-1; a weak D match, TRBD1 (5 bases). V lost 4 bases, J lost 3 bases, and 9 bases lay in between. This CDR3 spans 13 amino acids. Germline values: CDR1 LGHDT, CDR2 YNNKEL (reference sequence). The CDR3 region is CASSLGGDTEAFF. CDR3 DNA: TGTGCCAGCAGCCTCGGAGGGGACACTGAAGCTTTCTTT.

This clone was picked up one time. This sequence joins TRBV2 and TRBJ1-2; 7 positions match TRBD1. Germline CDR1 reads SNHLY; CDR2 reads FYNNEI. The V gene end was trimmed by 4 bases and the J gene end by 5 bases; junction bases not matched to a gene: 7. CDR3 length: 14 residues. The CDR3 reads CASSGDRVLYGYTF. CDR3 coding DNA: TGTGCCAGCAGTGGCGACAGGGTTTTGTATGGCTACACCTTC.

The chain combines TRBV6-4 with TRBJ2-3, with D tentatively TRBD2 (5 bases). V was clipped by 5 bases and J by 8 bases, with 14 bases between them. Germline CDR1 MRHNA, CDR2 SNTAGT. This CDR3 comprises 13 residues. DNA for the CDR3: TGTGCCAGCAGTCCGGATAGCGTGGGTACGCAGTATTTT. Its translation: CASSPDSVGTQYF.

This chain uses TRBV13 with TRBJ2-1; 7 bases are a match to TRBD2. This CDR3 contains 14 residues. Germline CDR1 PRHDT, CDR2 FYEKMQ (reference sequence). CDR3 amino acids: CACGGYTSYNEQFF. The CDR3 nucleotides read TGTGCTTGCGGGGGTTACACCTCCTACAATGAGCAGTTCTTC.

This clone came up a few times. This sequence joins TRBV6-5 and TRBJ2-4; 12 positions match TRBD2. The CDR3 is 16 amino acids. CDR1 and CDR2 from the germline V gene are MNHEY and SVGAGI. Trimming at V came to 2 bases and at J to 4 bases, leaving 3 bases not matched to a gene. CDR3 amino acids: CASSYSGLAGKNIQYF. CDR3 nucleotides: TGTGCCAGCAGTTACAGCGGACTAGCGGGAAAAAACATTCAGTACTTC.